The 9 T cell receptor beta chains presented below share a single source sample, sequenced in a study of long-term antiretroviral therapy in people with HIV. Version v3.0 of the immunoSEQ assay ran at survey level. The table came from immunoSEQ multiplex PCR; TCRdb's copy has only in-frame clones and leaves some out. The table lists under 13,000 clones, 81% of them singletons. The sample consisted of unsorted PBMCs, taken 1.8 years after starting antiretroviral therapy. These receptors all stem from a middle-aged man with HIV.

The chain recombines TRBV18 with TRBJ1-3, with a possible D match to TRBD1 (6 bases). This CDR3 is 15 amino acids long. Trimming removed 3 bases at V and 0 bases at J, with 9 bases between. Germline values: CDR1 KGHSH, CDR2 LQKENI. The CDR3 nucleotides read TGTGCCAGCTCACCCGGACAGAGCTCTGGAAACACCATATATTTT. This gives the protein CASSPGQSSGNTIYF.

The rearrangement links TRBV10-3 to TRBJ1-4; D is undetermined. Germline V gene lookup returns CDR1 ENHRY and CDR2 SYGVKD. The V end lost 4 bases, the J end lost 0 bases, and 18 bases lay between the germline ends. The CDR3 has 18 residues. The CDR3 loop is CAISVGEPTFATNEKLFF. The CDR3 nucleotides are TGTGCCATCAGTGTTGGCGAGCCTACCTTCGCAACTAATGAAAAACTGTTTTTT.

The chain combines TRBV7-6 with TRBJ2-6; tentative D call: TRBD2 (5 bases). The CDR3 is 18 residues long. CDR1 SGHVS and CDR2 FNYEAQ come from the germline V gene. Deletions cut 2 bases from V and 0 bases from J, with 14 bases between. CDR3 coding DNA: TGTGCCAGCAGCTTACGTTCCTTTAGCGACTCTGGGGCCAACGTCCTGACTTTC. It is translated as CASSLRSFSDSGANVLTF.

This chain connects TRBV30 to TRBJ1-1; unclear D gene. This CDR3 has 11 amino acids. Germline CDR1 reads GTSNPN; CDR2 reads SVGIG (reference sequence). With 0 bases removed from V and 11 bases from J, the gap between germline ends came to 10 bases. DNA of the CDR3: TGTGCCTGGAGTGTAGGAGCCCCGGCTTTCTTT. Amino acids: CAWSVGAPAFF.

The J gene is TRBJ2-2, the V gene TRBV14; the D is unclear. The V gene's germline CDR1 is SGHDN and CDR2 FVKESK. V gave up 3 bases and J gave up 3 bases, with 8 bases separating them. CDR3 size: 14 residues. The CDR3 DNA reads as TGTGCCAGCAGCCAGGGCAGCTACACCGGGGAGCTGTTTTTT. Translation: CASSQGSYTGELFF.

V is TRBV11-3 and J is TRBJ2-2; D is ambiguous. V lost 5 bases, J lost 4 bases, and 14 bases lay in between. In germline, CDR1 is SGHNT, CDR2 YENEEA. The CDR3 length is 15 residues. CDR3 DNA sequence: TGTGCCAGCAGCACCCCCGGCCCAGGCACCGGGGAGCTGTTTTTT. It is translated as CASSTPGPGTGELFF.

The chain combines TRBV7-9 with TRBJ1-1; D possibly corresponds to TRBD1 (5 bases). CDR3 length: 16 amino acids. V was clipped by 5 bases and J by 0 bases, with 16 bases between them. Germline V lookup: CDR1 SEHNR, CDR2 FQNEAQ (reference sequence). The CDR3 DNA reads TGTGCCAGCAGCGCCGCCGGGGCGGGAATGAACACTGAAGCTTTCTTT. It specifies CASSAAGAGMNTEAFF.

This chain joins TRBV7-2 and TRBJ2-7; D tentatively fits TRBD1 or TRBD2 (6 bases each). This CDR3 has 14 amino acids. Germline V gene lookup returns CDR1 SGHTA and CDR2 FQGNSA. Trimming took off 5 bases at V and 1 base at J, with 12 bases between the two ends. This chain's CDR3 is CASSRTGTSYEQYF. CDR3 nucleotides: TGTGCCAGCAGCCGAACAGGGACTTCCTACGAGCAGTACTTC.

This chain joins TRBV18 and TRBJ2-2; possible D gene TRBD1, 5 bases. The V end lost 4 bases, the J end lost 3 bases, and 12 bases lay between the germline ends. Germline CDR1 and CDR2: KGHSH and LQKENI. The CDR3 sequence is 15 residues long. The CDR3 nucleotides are TGTGCCAGCTCACGTAAGACAGAAGACACCGGGGAGCTGTTTTTT. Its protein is CASSRKTEDTGELFF.